The 26 T cell receptor beta chains below were found in one sample sequenced in a study of cytomegalovirus exposure and HLA in healthy donors. Using immunoSEQ multiplex PCR, the repertoire was profiled, and TCRdb retains in-frame clones only, with some absent. The profile shows about 160,000 clones, over 85% of them singletons. Source material: PBMCs. These receptors were taken from a man younger than 35 in good health and CMV-seropositive.

Points on this clone: A junction boundary mismatches the germline segment, possibly from a read error. V is TRBV5-4 and J is TRBJ2-5, with TRBD2 matching 7 bases. CDR1 is SGHNT and CDR2 is YYREEE in the germline V gene (reference sequence). This CDR3 has 15 amino acids. CDR3 amino acids: CASSLVGRPQETQYF. Written as DNA, the CDR3 is TGTGCCAGCAGCTTGGTCGGGAGGCCCCAAGAAACCCAGTACTTC.

The chain combines TRBV27 with TRBJ2-1; D call uncertain. This CDR3 has 13 amino acids. Germline V gene data show CDR1 as MNHEY and CDR2 as SMNVEV (reference sequence). V lost 4 bases to trimming and J lost 6 bases, with 10 bases between them. The CDR3: CASSYWAGNEQFF. The CDR3 DNA sequence: TGTGCCAGCAGTTACTGGGCAGGCAATGAGCAGTTCTTC.

The rearrangement links TRBV7-9 to TRBJ1-2; 9 nucleotides align to TRBD1. V lost 2 bases and J lost 6; bases outside the gene matches: 7. The CDR3 totals 15 residues. Germline loops: CDR1 SEHNR, CDR2 FQNEAQ (reference sequence). The CDR3 sequence: CASSLMGQGYNGYTF. The CDR3 DNA follows: TGTGCCAGCAGCTTAATGGGACAGGGCTATAATGGCTACACCTTC.

This chain connects TRBV19 to TRBJ2-1, with 13 bases aligning to TRBD2. This CDR3 is built from 15 residues. Germline-derived CDR1 and CDR2 are LNHDA and SQIVND (reference sequence). V shed 4 bases and J 7 bases; nucleotides not matched to a gene: 4. CDR3 sequence: CASSTGLAGLNEQFF. The CDR3 nucleotides read TGTGCCAGTAGTACGGGACTAGCGGGGTTAAATGAGCAGTTCTTC.

The chain links TRBV9 to TRBJ2-1, with 9 positions matching TRBD2. From germline, CDR1 is SGDLS and CDR2 YYNGEE. The CDR3 loop spans 18 amino acids. V dropped 3 bases and J dropped 7; count of bases not matched to a gene: 17. CDR3 bases: TGTGCCAGCAGCGCCAACCCTCACCGTGGACTAGCGCCGAATGAGCAGTTCTTC. Translated, it gives CASSANPHRGLAPNEQFF.

The J gene is TRBJ2-7, the V gene TRBV6-1; the D gene is possibly TRBD2 (5 bases). Germline V gene data show CDR1 as MNHNS and CDR2 as SASEGT. The V end was cut by 6 bases, the J end by 1 base, with 10 bases between. This CDR3 contains 13 residues. The CDR3 region has the DNA TGTGCCAGCAGCAGCGGACCGTCCTACGAGCAGTACTTC. Translation gives CASSSGPSYEQYF.

V gene TRBV19 combines with J gene TRBJ2-2; the match to TRBD1 covers 12 bases. V lost 8 bases and J lost 7; bases outside the gene matches: 8. The CDR3 is 15 amino acids. Per germline, CDR1 LNHDA and CDR2 SQIVND (reference sequence). The chain's CDR3 is CASGGQGAQNGELFF. The CDR3 DNA sequence: TGTGCCAGTGGGGGACAGGGGGCACAAAACGGGGAGCTGTTTTTT.

The rearrangement joins TRBV27 to TRBJ1-1; 7 nucleotides align to TRBD1. Germline CDR1 is MNHEY and CDR2 is SMNVEV (reference sequence). The ends lost 5 bases at V and 4 bases at J; junction bases unmatched: 13. This CDR3 has 16 residues. CDR3: CASSRSTGIDGTEAFF. The CDR3 region has the DNA TGTGCCAGCAGTCGATCGACAGGGATTGATGGCACTGAAGCTTTCTTT.

This chain uses TRBV15 with TRBJ2-7; 7 nucleotides line up with TRBD2. Losses at the gene ends were 4 bases for V and 5 bases for J; bases not matched to a gene: 11. This CDR3 region has 15 residues. Looked up from germline, CDR1 is LNHNV and CDR2 is YYDKDF (reference sequence). CDR3 sequence (DNA): TGTGCCACCAGCAAAGGACTAGAAAGGTCTCACGAGCAGTACTTC. Translation: CATSKGLERSHEQYF.

The chain couples TRBV7-9 to TRBJ2-7; no clear D. The V gene's germline CDR1 is SEHNR and CDR2 FQNEAQ (reference sequence). The CDR3 runs 14 residues. V shed 2 bases and J shed 0 bases, with 8 bases lying between them. CDR3 region: CASSLSESSYEQYF. Here the CDR3 DNA reads TGTGCCAGCAGCTTATCAGAAAGCTCCTACGAGCAGTACTTC.

V is TRBV5-5 and J is TRBJ1-2; 8 nucleotides match TRBD1. With 4 bases clipped from V and 7 bases from J, the junction kept 9 bases outside the gene matches. This CDR3 is built from 14 residues. Germline V gene lookup returns CDR1 SGHKS and CDR2 YYEKEE (reference sequence). DNA for the CDR3: TGTGCCAGCAGCCAAAGACAGGGGCGGGCTGGCTACACCTTC. It specifies CASSQRQGRAGYTF. The entire variable domain, with the rest obtained from reference TRBV5-5 and TRBJ1-2, is as follows: DAGVTQSPTHLIKTRGQQVTLRCSPISGHKSVSWYQQVLGQGPQFIFQYYEKEERGRGNFPDRFSARQFPNYSSELNVNALLLGDSALYLCASSQRQGRAGYTFGSGTRLTVV.

Comments on this clone: A read error may account for a junction end that differs from germline. V gene TRBV7-7 combines with J gene TRBJ2-1; TRBD2 matches 13 bases. The CDR3 is 17 amino acids. Germline CDR1 reads SSHAT; CDR2 reads FNYEAQ (reference sequence). CDR3 residues: CASSLSTGLAGRDEQFF. CDR3 DNA: TGTGCTAGCAGCTTAAGTACGGGACTAGCGGGAAGGGATGAGCAGTTCTTC.

A few counts support this clone. CDR3 DNA: TGCAGCGTTGACGGGACAGGGGGCTACGAGCAGTACTTC. The encoded protein is CSVDGTGGYEQYF. The rearrangement links TRBV29-1 to TRBJ2-7; 11 nucleotides line up with TRBD1. Germline CDR1 and CDR2: SQVTM and ANQGSEA. V shed 3 bases, J shed 3 bases, and the junction held 1 base outside the gene matches. There are 13 residues in the CDR3.

This clone came up once. The V gene is TRBV28, the J gene TRBJ2-4; D perhaps matches TRBD1 (6 bases). V was cut by 6 bases and J by 7 bases, with 13 bases left in between. There are 13 residues in the CDR3. Germline CDR1 MDHEN, CDR2 SYDVKM. The CDR3 nucleotides read TGTGCCAGCAGACAGGGACAACGGAACATTCAGTACTTC. This translates into CASRQGQRNIQYF.

The rearrangement uses TRBV28 and TRBJ2-4, with D hard to call. V was cut by 10 bases and J by 8 bases, with 12 bases left in between. The CDR3 runs to 11 residues. Germline CDR1 and CDR2: MDHEN and SYDVKM. In DNA, the CDR3 is TGTGCCAACTTTTTCCTGGACATTCAGTACTTC. This translates into CANFFLDIQYF.

The V and J genes are TRBV27 and TRBJ2-7; D is perhaps TRBD1 (6 bases). V was pared by 5 bases and J by 2 bases, with 10 bases between. CDR3 length equals 13 residues. Per germline, CDR1 MNHEY and CDR2 SMNVEV (reference sequence). Here the CDR3 reads CASSRQVAYEQYF. CDR3 nucleotides: TGTGCCAGCAGTCGACAGGTAGCCTACGAGCAGTACTTC.

This chain joins TRBV27 and TRBJ2-1; possible D gene TRBD2, 5 bases. Trimming stripped 4 bases from V and 4 bases from J, with 8 bases between. Looked up from germline, CDR1 is MNHEY and CDR2 is SMNVEV (reference sequence). There are 13 residues in the CDR3. In DNA, the CDR3 is TGTGCCAGCAGTTCCGGACTGTACAATGAGCAGTTCTTC. Its protein is CASSSGLYNEQFF.

The J gene is TRBJ1-3, the V gene TRBV7-6; D may be TRBD1 (5 bases). The CDR3 runs to 13 residues. Germline V gives CDR1 SGHVS, CDR2 FNYEAQ. V lost 5 bases, J lost 4 bases, and 9 bases lay in between. The CDR3 sequence: CASSPGMGNTIYF. CDR3 bases: TGTGCCAGCAGCCCAGGGATGGGAAACACCATATATTTT.

This clone occurred a few times. V usage is TRBV9 and J usage is TRBJ1-2, with TRBD1 matching over 9 bases. V lost 3 bases and J lost 6; bases outside the gene matches: 6. The CDR3 totals 14 residues. Germline assignment: CDR1 SGDLS and CDR2 YYNGEE. The CDR3 nucleotides are TGTGCCAGCAGCGGAATGGGGACAGGGAATGGCTACACCTTC. Amino acids: CASSGMGTGNGYTF.

The rearrangement joins TRBV9 to TRBJ1-2, with D perhaps TRBD1 (5 bases). CDR3 length equals 15 residues. The germline gives CDR1 SGDLS, CDR2 YYNGEE. Trimming pared 0 bases from V and 3 bases from J, leaving 12 bases between. The CDR3 nucleotides read TGTGCCAGCAGCGTAGGGTCCCTAGGGGACTATGGCTACACCTTC. This gives the protein CASSVGSLGDYGYTF. The complete variable domain, with remaining parts taken from reference TRBV9 and TRBJ1-2, reads DSGVTQTPKHLITATGQRVTLRCSPRSGDLSVYWYQQSLDQGLQFLIQYYNGEERAKGNILERFSAQQFPDLHSELNLSSLELGDSALYFCASSVGSLGDYGYTFGSGTRLTVV.

DNA for the CDR3: TGTGCCTGGAGTGGCGGAGCTGAATACAATGAGCAGTTCTTC. It yields the protein CAWSGGAEYNEQFF. The genes are TRBV30 and TRBJ2-1; D gene uncertain. V was cut by 1 base and J by 4 bases, with 11 bases left in between. The germline gives CDR1 GTSNPN, CDR2 SVGIG (reference sequence). The CDR3 extends over 14 amino acids.

This sequence joins TRBV25-1 and TRBJ2-2; 10 bases fit TRBD2. Losses at the gene ends were 8 bases for V and 5 bases for J; bases not matched to a gene: 8. There are 15 residues in the CDR3. Per the germline V gene, CDR1 is MGHDK and CDR2 is SYGVNS. The CDR3 here is CASGGDSGGTGELFF. CDR3 bases: TGTGCCAGCGGTGGGGATAGCGGGGGGACCGGGGAGCTGTTTTTT.

V usage is TRBV19 and J usage is TRBJ1-4; D unclear. CDR1 is LNHDA and CDR2 is SQIVND in the germline V gene (reference sequence). V lost 6 bases and J 5 bases, leaving 16 bases between the germline ends. This CDR3 contains 15 residues. In DNA, the CDR3 is TGTGCCAGTAGAACTGAACTACTTCCCAATGAAAAACTGTTTTTT. It encodes CASRTELLPNEKLFF.

The chain uses TRBV7-8 and TRBJ2-7; TRBD1 matches 7 bases. CDR1 and CDR2 from the germline V gene are SGHVS and FQNEAQ. This CDR3 is built from 14 residues. J was trimmed by 1 base and V by 4 bases; bases with no gene match: 4. CDR3: CASSWGQRSYEQYF. The CDR3, as DNA: TGTGCCAGCAGCTGGGGACAGAGATCCTACGAGCAGTACTTC.

The chain couples TRBV11-1 to TRBJ2-3, with 8 positions matching TRBD1. This CDR3 contains 15 residues. The ends lost 3 bases at V and 3 bases at J; junction bases unmatched: 5. Germline lookup yields CDR1 SGHAT and CDR2 FQDESV (reference sequence). The CDR3 DNA reads as TGTGCCAGCAGCTTTGGGCAGGGGGCAACAGATACGCAGTATTTT. This translates into CASSFGQGATDTQYF.

This chain uses TRBV6-1 with TRBJ1-1, with D perhaps TRBD1 (5 bases). The germline V gene encodes CDR1 MNHNS and CDR2 SASEGT. The germline V and J ends were trimmed by 5 bases and 3 bases, with 13 bases remaining between them. The CDR3 spans 14 residues. The chain's CDR3 is CASSLQGSHTEAFF. CDR3 in DNA: TGTGCCAGCAGTCTGCAGGGTAGCCACACTGAAGCTTTCTTT.